These 15 T cell receptor beta chains came from one sample sequenced in a study of T cell changes during pregnancy in multiple sclerosis. The protocol was immunoSEQ multiplex PCR, while the TCRdb copy is restricted to in-frame clones and leaves out a portion. This sample has tens of thousands of clones, with roughly 93% found just once. This specimen consisted of peripheral blood, obtained after pregnancy. The receptors shown here come from a female donor with multiple sclerosis, enrolled in a pregnancy study.

The CDR3 protein is CASSQEQITDTQYF. CDR3 sequence (DNA): TGTGCCAGCAGCCAAGAACAGATCACAGATACGCAGTATTTT. The chain has TRBV14 and TRBJ2-3; D ambiguous. Trimming cost V 0 bases and J 2 bases, with 6 bases left between them. Germline values: CDR1 SGHDN, CDR2 FVKESK. CDR3 size: 14 residues.

The chain joins TRBV7-2 to TRBJ2-7; D might be TRBD1 (6 bases). The CDR3 has 15 amino acids. The germline V gene has CDR1 SGHTA and CDR2 FQGNSA. Trimming removed 5 bases at V and 2 bases at J, with 16 bases between. The chain's CDR3 is CASSATTGLPYEQYF. The CDR3 nucleotides are TGTGCCAGCAGCGCAACGACAGGTCTCCCCTACGAGCAGTACTTC.

This chain connects TRBV4-3 to TRBJ2-5, with TRBD2 identical over 7 bases. V trimming: 4 bases; J trimming: 2 bases; junction bases outside the gene matches: 7. Germline V CDR1 and CDR2: LGHNA, YSLEER. The CDR3 is 15 amino acids. In DNA form, the CDR3 reads TGCGCCAGCAGCCTCTCGGCGGGAGTGCAAGAGACCCAGTACTTC. It encodes CASSLSAGVQETQYF.

The rearrangement links TRBV5-1 to TRBJ2-2, with 10 bases identical to TRBD2. The CDR3 covers 15 residues. Germline V lookup: CDR1 SGHRS, CDR2 YFSETQ. Trimming removed 3 bases from V and 3 bases from J; junction bases left unmatched: 2. The CDR3, as DNA: TGCGCCAGCAGCTACCTAGCGGGAGACACCGGGGAGCTGTTTTTT. Amino acid sequence: CASSYLAGDTGELFF.

The rearrangement uses TRBV5-6 and TRBJ2-1, with D uncertain. The ends were cut back, 1 base at V and 7 bases at J, with 6 bases in the middle. Germline V gene data show CDR1 as SGHDT and CDR2 as YYEEEE. The CDR3 sequence is 12 residues long. CDR3: CASSLFSNEQFF. The CDR3 region has the DNA TGTGCCAGCAGCTTGTTCAGTAATGAGCAGTTCTTC. The entire variable domain, with the rest obtained from reference TRBV5-6 and TRBJ2-1, is as follows: DAGVTQSPTHLIKTRGQQVTLRCSPKSGHDTVSWYQQALGQGPQFIFQYYEEEERQRGNFPDRFSGHQFPNYSSELNVNALLLGDSALYLCASSLFSNEQFFGPGTRLTVL.

The chain employs TRBV18 and TRBJ2-1; tentatively, D is TRBD2 (5 bases). The ends were cut back, 2 bases at V and 3 bases at J, with 14 bases in the middle. This CDR3 spans 16 amino acids. The germline CDR1 and CDR2 sequences are KGHSH and LQKENI. CDR3 region: CASSPGSEGGYNEQFF. The CDR3 region has the DNA TGTGCCAGCTCACCAGGTTCCGAGGGCGGCTACAATGAGCAGTTCTTC.

V gene TRBV29-1 combines with J gene TRBJ1-2; 7 nucleotides align to TRBD1. With 4 bases clipped from V and 4 bases from J, the junction kept 6 bases outside the gene matches. The germline V gene encodes CDR1 SQVTM and CDR2 ANQGSEA. The CDR3 is 13 residues long. DNA for the CDR3: TGCAGCGTTGGCAGTCAGGGGGTCTATGGCTACACCTTC. Its protein is CSVGSQGVYGYTF. The full variable domain, rest sourced from reference TRBV29-1 and TRBJ1-2, is SAVISQKPSRDICQRGTSLTIQCQVDSQVTMMFWYRQQPGQSLTLIATANQGSEATYESGFVIDKFPISRPNLTFSTLTVSNMSPEDSSIYLCSVGSQGVYGYTFGSGTRLTVV.

This clone was seen just once. The chain employs TRBV5-1 and TRBJ2-5; 11 bases fit TRBD2. V was clipped by 2 bases and J by 3 bases; unmatched bases: 0. The CDR3 runs to 14 residues. Germline CDR1 is SGHRS and CDR2 is YFSETQ. The CDR3 sequence is CASSLLAGEETQYF. In DNA form, the CDR3 reads TGCGCCAGCAGCTTACTAGCGGGAGAAGAGACCCAGTACTTC.

The chain uses TRBV5-4 and TRBJ1-4; possible D gene TRBD1, 6 bases. V dropped 2 bases and J dropped 3 bases, with 8 bases sitting between them. Germline CDR1 is SGHNT and CDR2 is YYREEE (reference sequence). CDR3 length: 14 amino acids. This CDR3 is CASSFQGPNEKLFF. The CDR3 DNA reads as TGTGCCAGCAGCTTCCAGGGGCCTAATGAAAAACTGTTTTTT.

The V gene is TRBV27, the J gene TRBJ2-2, with 9 bases that match TRBD2. This CDR3 contains 15 residues. The V segment lost 2 bases and the J segment 5 bases; nucleotides outside the gene matches: 3. The germline gives CDR1 MNHEY, CDR2 SMNVEV (reference sequence). In DNA form, the CDR3 reads TGTGCCAGCAGTTTAGCTAGCGGGGCTACCGGGGAGCTGTTTTTT. Its translation: CASSLASGATGELFF.

This chain links TRBV29-1 with TRBJ2-3; no reliable D call. Germline loops: CDR1 SQVTM, CDR2 ANQGSEA. Trimming removed 7 bases at V and 3 bases at J, with 14 bases between. The CDR3 totals 13 residues. The CDR3 loop reads CSGRLGMTDTQYF. CDR3 nucleotide sequence: TGCAGCGGAAGACTGGGTATGACAGATACGCAGTATTTT.

This clone was observed once. The J gene is TRBJ1-2, the V gene TRBV27, with D possibly TRBD1 on 5 matching bases. Germline V gene sequence: CDR1 MNHEY, CDR2 SMNVEV (reference sequence). V lost 5 bases, J lost 4 bases, and 11 bases lay in between. This CDR3 region has 13 residues. The CDR3 spells CASSHGGGYGYTF. Written as DNA, the CDR3 is TGTGCCAGCAGTCACGGGGGTGGCTATGGCTACACCTTC.

This clone has more than one count but fewer than ten. The chain has TRBV6-6 and TRBJ1-1; D remains unclear. Germline loops: CDR1 MNHNY, CDR2 SVGAGI (reference sequence). The CDR3 is 11 amino acids. The ends were cut back, 6 bases at V and 6 bases at J, with 8 bases in the middle. CDR3 in DNA: TGTGCCAGCAGCGAGGAGTCTGAAGCTTTCTTT. Its translation: CASSEESEAFF.

The V and J genes are TRBV6-5 and TRBJ2-7, with 13 bases that match TRBD2. This CDR3 has 14 residues. V lost 4 bases and J lost 9; bases outside the gene matches: 6. CDR1 MNHEY and CDR2 SVGAGI come from the germline V gene. The CDR3 reads CASSSLAGGPGQYF. The DNA for the CDR3 is TGTGCCAGCAGTTCACTAGCGGGAGGGCCGGGGCAGTACTTC.

The chain joins TRBV4-3 to TRBJ2-7; D gene unclear. Germline-derived CDR1 and CDR2 are LGHNA and YSLEER. V was shortened by 0 bases and J by 1 base, with 10 bases between the two germline ends. CDR3 size: 15 residues. CDR3 amino acids: CASSQDLPGSYEQYF. DNA for the CDR3: TGCGCCAGCAGCCAAGATCTACCGGGTTCCTACGAGCAGTACTTC.